This record looks at one T cell receptor (beta chain) sequence and its context. Its antigen is unidentified. Profiling relied on immunoSEQ multiplex PCR, and the TCRdb table lists in-frame clones only, not all of them. This sample has 150,000 or so clones, with 90% found just once. J was trimmed by 3 bases and V by 0 bases; bases with no gene match: 9. The germline CDR1 and CDR2 sequences are SGHRS and YFSETQ. This CDR3 spans 18 amino acids. The analysis combined second doses at about 4 or about 12 weeks. This entry is derived from a study of T cell responses to AZD1222 COVID-19 vaccine. Study findings and constraints: Along spike, vaccine-associated CD4 TCRs were found throughout, with dominance at 160-218 and 743-854. Possibly, clonal diversity was underestimated; donors were largely white British and included more females. Unmutated regions of variants are reportedly targeted by nearly half of spike-specific TCRs.

The chain carries TRBV5-1 and TRBJ2-6; TRBD2 aligns across 7 bases. This TCR derives from an adult who received the AZD1222 COVID-19 vaccine. The source material was peripheral blood, sampled 28 days after the second AZD1222 dose. Here the CDR3 reads CASSLAGAGYDGANVLTF. CDR3 DNA: TGCGCCAGCAGCTTGGCCGGAGCGGGGTATGATGGGGCCAACGTCCTGACTTTC.